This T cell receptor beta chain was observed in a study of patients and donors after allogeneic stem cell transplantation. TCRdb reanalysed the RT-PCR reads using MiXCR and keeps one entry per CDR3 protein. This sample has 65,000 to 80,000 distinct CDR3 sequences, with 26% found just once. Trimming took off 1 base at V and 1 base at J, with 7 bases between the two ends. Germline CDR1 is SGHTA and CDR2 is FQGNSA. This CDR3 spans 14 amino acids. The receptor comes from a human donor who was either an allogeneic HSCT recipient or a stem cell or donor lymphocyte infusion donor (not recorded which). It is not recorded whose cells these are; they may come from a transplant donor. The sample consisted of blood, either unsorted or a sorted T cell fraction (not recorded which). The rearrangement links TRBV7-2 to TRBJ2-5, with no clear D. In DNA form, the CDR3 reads TGTGCCAGCAGCTTAGGTGTCTCCCAAGAGACCCAGTACTTC. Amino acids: CASSLGVSQETQYF. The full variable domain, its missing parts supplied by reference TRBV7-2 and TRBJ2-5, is GAGVSQSPSNKVTEKGKDVELRCDPISGHTALYWYRQSLGQGLEFLIYFQGNSAPDKSGLPSDRFSAERTGGSVSTLTIQRTQQEDSAVYLCASSLGVSQETQYFGPGTRLLVL.